The clone carrying this TCR beta chain has at least ten counts. The target antigen is unknown. Under the authors' procedure: Variation in CDR3 across clinicopathological groups served as the basis for constructing a distant-metastasis classifier in papillary thyroid cancer. TCRdb re-called clones via MiXCR from the PCR reads. TCRdb's processing, not the authors', yielded these V and J calls. The sample yields tens of thousands of clones, roughly 17% seen once. This sample stems from a study of metastatic and nonmetastatic thyroid tumors. In the study overall: For malignant and benign thyroid patients, tumor or nodule tissue and blood were the sources whose repertoires were compared.

Broader study findings: Compared with benign nodules, malignant thyroid tumors were reported to have significantly higher TCR beta diversity in both blood and tumor.

Each patient came to thyroid surgery without any prior treatment (of any kind). Trimming shortened V by 2 bases and J by 4 bases, and 9 bases separated the two germline ends. This CDR3 comprises 15 residues. Germline lookup yields CDR1 MNHNS and CDR2 SASEGT. The chain couples TRBV6-1 to TRBJ2-6; D is tentatively TRBD1 or TRBD2 (5 bases each). The sample consisted of blood. The TCR originated in a male donor with papillary thyroid cancer or a benign thyroid nodule (not recorded which). Some clones in this sample may be carry-over from other donors' samples. CDR3 sequence (DNA): TGTGCCAGCAGTGAAAGAGGGGAAGGGGCCAACGTCCTGACTTTC. It encodes CASSERGEGANVLTF.